A single sample gave rise to the 5 T cell receptor beta chains below, sequenced in a study of T cells in localized non-small cell lung cancer. Measured with immunoSEQ multiplex PCR; TCRdb has only the in-frame clones, and not every one. The repertoire has roughly 39,000 clones, around 79% of them found once; the top ten carry around a third. The material was PBMCs, obtained before any cancer treatment. Receptor source: a woman aged 40 to 75 with stage II squamous cell lung carcinoma.

This clone was detected a few times. The J gene is TRBJ1-1, the V gene TRBV18; no clear D gene. V was shortened by 3 bases and J by 2 bases, with 13 bases between the two germline ends. This CDR3 has 15 residues. Looked up from germline, CDR1 is KGHSH and CDR2 is LQKENI. CDR3 residues: CASSPTSDGNTEAFF. The CDR3 DNA reads as TGTGCCAGCTCACCGACATCGGACGGAAACACTGAAGCTTTCTTT.

Turning to this clone: At one boundary the junction diverges from the germline segment, which might be a read error. The V gene is TRBV7-8, the J gene TRBJ2-1; 10 nucleotides line up with TRBD1. Germline V gene sequence: CDR1 SGHVS, CDR2 FQNEAQ. The CDR3 is made up of 16 amino acids. CDR3 nucleotide sequence: TGCGCCAGCAGCCGCGGGACAGGGGACGTTTTGAATGAGCAGTTCTTC. Translating gives CASSRGTGDVLNEQFF.

This chain links TRBV7-8 with TRBJ1-1; 8 nucleotides match TRBD1. V was pared by 2 bases and J by 7 bases, with 6 bases of the junction left unmatched. This CDR3 spans 14 amino acids. Germline CDR1 and CDR2: SGHVS and FQNEAQ. In nucleotides, the CDR3 is TGTGCCAGCAGCTTACAGGGGGCGAGGGGTGAAGCTTTCTTT. It codes for CASSLQGARGEAFF.

The chain recombines TRBV18 with TRBJ1-2, with unresolved D. V was pared by 2 bases and J by 8 bases, with 9 bases between. Germline loops: CDR1 KGHSH, CDR2 LQKENI. This CDR3 spans 12 amino acids. The CDR3 region has the DNA TGTGCCAGCTCACCAGGGATCTGGGGCTACACCTTC. Translation gives CASSPGIWGYTF. Complete variable domain (other parts from reference TRBV18 and TRBJ1-2): NAGVMQNPRHLVRRRGQEARLRCSPMKGHSHVYWYRQLPEEGLKFMVYLQKENIIDESGMPKERFSAEFPKEGPSILRIQQVVRGDSAAYFCASSPGIWGYTFGSGTRLTVV.

The chain has TRBV19 and TRBJ1-3; D may be TRBD1 (5 bases). The CDR3 is 15 residues long. With 10 bases removed from V and 2 bases from J, the gap between germline ends came to 18 bases. Germline values: CDR1 LNHDA, CDR2 SQIVND (reference sequence). This CDR3 is CATRTLAGAGNTIYF. The CDR3 bases are TGTGCCACCCGTACCCTAGCGGGGGCTGGAAACACCATATATTTT.